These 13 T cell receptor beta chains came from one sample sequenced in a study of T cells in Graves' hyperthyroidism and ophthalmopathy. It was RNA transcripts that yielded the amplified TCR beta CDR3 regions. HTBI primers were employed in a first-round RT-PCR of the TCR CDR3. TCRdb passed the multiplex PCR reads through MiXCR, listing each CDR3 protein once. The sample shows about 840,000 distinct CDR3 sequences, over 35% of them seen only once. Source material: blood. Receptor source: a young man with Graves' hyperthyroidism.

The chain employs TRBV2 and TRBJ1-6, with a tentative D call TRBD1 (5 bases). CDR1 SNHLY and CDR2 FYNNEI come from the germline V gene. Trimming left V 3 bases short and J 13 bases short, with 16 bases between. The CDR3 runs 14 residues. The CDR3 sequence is CASSDLGAGQPLHF. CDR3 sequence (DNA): TGTGCCAGCAGTGATCTTGGGGCTGGTCAGCCCCTCCACTTT. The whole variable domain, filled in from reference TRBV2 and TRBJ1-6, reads EPEVTQTPSHQVTQMGQEVILRCVPISNHLYFYWYRQILGQKVEFLVSFYNNEISEKSEIFDDQFSVERPDGSNFTLKIRSTKLEDSAMYFCASSDLGAGQPLHFGNGTRLTVT.

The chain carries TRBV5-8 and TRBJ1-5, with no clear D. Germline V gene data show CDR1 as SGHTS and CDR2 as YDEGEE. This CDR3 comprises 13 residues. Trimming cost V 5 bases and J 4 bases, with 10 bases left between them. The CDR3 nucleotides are TGTGCCAGCAGTCCGCCCCTTAATCAGCCCCAGCATTTT. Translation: CASSPPLNQPQHF. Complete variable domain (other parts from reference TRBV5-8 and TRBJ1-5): EAGVTQSPTHLIKTRGQQATLRCSPISGHTSVYWYQQALGLGLQFLLWYDEGEERNRGNFPPRFSGRQFPNYSSELNVNALELEDSALYLCASSPPLNQPQHFGDGTRLSIL.

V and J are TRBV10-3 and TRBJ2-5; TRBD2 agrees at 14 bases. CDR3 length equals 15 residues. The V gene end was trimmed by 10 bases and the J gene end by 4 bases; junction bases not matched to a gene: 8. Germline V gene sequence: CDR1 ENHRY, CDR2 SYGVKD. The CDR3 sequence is CASSGLAGGAETQYF. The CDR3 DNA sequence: TGTGCCAGCAGCGGACTAGCGGGGGGAGCAGAGACCCAGTACTTC.

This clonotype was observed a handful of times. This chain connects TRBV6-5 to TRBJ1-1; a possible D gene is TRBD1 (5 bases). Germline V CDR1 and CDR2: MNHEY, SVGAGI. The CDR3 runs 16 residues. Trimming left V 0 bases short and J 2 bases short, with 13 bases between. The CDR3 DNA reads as TGTGCCAGCAGTTACTCGGGGACTAAAGCTAACACTGAAGCTTTCTTT. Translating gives CASSYSGTKANTEAFF.

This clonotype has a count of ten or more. The CDR3 DNA sequence: TGTGCCAGCAGCCAAGCATCACCTGGGGCCAACGTCCTGACTTTC. Its translation: CASSQASPGANVLTF. The chain carries TRBV14 and TRBJ2-6; no clear D gene. The CDR3 loop spans 15 amino acids. V gave up 1 base and J gave up 2 bases, with 6 bases separating them. Germline V gene sequence: CDR1 SGHDN, CDR2 FVKESK.

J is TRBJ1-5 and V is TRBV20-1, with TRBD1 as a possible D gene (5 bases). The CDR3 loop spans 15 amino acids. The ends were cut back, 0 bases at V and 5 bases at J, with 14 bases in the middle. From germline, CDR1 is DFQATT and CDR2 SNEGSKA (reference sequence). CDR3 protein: CSARDWGGWDQPQHF. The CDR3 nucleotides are TGCAGTGCTAGAGATTGGGGGGGATGGGATCAGCCCCAGCATTTT.

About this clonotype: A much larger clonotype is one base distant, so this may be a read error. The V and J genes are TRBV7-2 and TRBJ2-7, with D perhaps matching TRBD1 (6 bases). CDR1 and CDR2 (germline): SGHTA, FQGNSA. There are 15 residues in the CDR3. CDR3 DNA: TGTGCCGGCAGCTTGGGACACCCAAACCTCTACGAGCAGTACTTC. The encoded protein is CAGSLGHPNLYEQYF.

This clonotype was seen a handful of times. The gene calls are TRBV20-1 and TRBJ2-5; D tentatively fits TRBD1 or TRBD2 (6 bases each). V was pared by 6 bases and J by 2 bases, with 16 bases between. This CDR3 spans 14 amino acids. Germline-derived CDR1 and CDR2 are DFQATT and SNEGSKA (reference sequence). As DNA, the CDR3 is TGCAGTGCAAGAAGGGGGGACTCACAAGAGACCCAGTACTTC. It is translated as CSARRGDSQETQYF.

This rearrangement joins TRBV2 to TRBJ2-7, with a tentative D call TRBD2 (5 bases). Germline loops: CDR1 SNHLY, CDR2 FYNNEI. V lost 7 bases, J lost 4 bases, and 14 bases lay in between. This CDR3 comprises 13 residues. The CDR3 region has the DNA TGTGCCAGCATGTCGGGATTTGGTTACGAGCAGTACTTC. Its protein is CASMSGFGYEQYF.

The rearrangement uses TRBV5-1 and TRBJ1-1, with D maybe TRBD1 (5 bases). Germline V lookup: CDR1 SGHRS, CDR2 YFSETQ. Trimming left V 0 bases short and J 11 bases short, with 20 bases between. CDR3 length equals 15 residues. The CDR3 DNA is TGCGCCAGCAGCTTGGCAGGGACCGGCACAACGGACGCTTTCTTT. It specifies CASSLAGTGTTDAFF.

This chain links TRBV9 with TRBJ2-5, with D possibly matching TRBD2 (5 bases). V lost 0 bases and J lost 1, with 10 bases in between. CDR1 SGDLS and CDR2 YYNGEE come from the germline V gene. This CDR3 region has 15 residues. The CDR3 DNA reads TGTGCCAGCAGCGTAGCGGGGTTGATCCAAGAGACCCAGTACTTC. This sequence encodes CASSVAGLIQETQYF.

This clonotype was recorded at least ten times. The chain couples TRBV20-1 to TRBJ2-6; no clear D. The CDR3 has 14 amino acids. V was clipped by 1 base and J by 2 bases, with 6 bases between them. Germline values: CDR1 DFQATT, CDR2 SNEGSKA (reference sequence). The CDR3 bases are TGCAGTGCTAGAGTCGGTCCTGGGGCCAACGTCCTGACTTTC. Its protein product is CSARVGPGANVLTF.

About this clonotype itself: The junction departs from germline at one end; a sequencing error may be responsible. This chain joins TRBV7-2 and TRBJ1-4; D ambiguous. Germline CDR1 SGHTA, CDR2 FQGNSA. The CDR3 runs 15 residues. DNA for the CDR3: TGTGCCAGCAGCTTAGGAGTAGGATTTAATGGAAAACTGTTTTTT. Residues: CASSLGVGFNGKLFF. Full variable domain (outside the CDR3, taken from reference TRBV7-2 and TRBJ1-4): GAGVSQSPSNKVTEKGKDVELRCDPISGHTALYWYRQSLGQGLEFLIYFQGNSAPDKSGLPSDRFSAERTGGSVSTLTIQRTQQEDSAVYLCASSLGVGFNGKLFFGSGTQLSVL.